A selection of T cell receptor beta chains follows, all from one sample in a study of T-cell reconstitution after alpha-beta-depleted transplantation in children. Each CDR3 protein is one row after TCRdb ran MiXCR on the PCR reads. The sample has some 450,000 distinct CDR3 sequences; around two fifths are singletons. The specimen comprised PBMCs, sampled before TCRalphabeta/CD19-depleted stem cell transplant. The source is a girl between 2 and 10 years old with aplastic anemia, due to receive a stem cell transplant. The CDR3 runs from the conserved cysteine through the conserved F or W. Each record gives: V gene, J gene, D gene, clone size, CDR3 DNA, CDR3 protein. The D gene is left open where the match is weak. Expanded clones get a size class; other rows say once, few or many, or leave the size out.

TRBV12-3/TRBV12-4	TRBJ2-3	TRBD2	many	TGTGCCAGCAGTTTGCGGGAGGCAGCAGATACGCAGTATTTT	CASSLREAADTQYF
TRBV5-1	TRBJ2-2	TRBD2	few	TGCGCCAGCAGCTTGGCCCGACTAGCCGGTAGGACCGGGGAGCTGTTTTTT	CASSLARLAGRTGELFF
TRBV29-1	TRBJ2-2	-	-	TGCAGCGTTGGGACCGGGGGCACCGGGGAGCTGTTTTTT	CSVGTGGTGELFF
TRBV10-3	TRBJ1-4	-	-	TGTGCCATCAGTGAGTCGAGTTCCAAACTGTTTTTT	CAISESSSKLFF
TRBV15	TRBJ2-7	TRBD2	-	TGTGCCACCAGCAGAGCGGGACTAGCGTCCCACGAGCAGTACTTC	CATSRAGLASHEQYF
TRBV7-2	TRBJ2-3	-	-	TGTGCCAGCAGCTTACAAGCGGACACAGATACGCAGTATTTT	CASSLQADTDTQYF
TRBV5-5	TRBJ2-5	-	few	TGTGCCAGCAGCTTGGGGCCGGAGACCCAGTACTTC	CASSLGPETQYF
TRBV28	TRBJ2-5	TRBD1	-	TGTGCCAGCAGTTTAGGGACAGGGGCACTGTTCGATTTTTCGGAGACCCAGTACTTC	CASSLGTGALFDFSETQYF
TRBV5-5	TRBJ2-1	-	-	TGTGCCAGCAGATCGGGGAGGGGGGCCTACAATGAGCAGTTCTTC	CASRSGRGAYNEQFF
TRBV12-3/TRBV12-4	TRBJ2-1	-	-	TGTGCCAGCAGTGCCACCTACCTAGGGGTTGTTAATGAGCAGTTCTTC	CASSATYLGVVNEQFF
TRBV7-9	TRBJ2-1	-	many	TGTGCCAGCAGCTTAGTAGGGGACTACAATGAGCAGTTCTTC	CASSLVGDYNEQFF
TRBV20-1	TRBJ2-3	-	-	TGCAGTGCTGGGGTAGTCTCAGATACGCAGTATTTT	CSAGVVSDTQYF
TRBV15	TRBJ2-7	-	once	TGTGCCACCAGCAGAGAAGCGACAGTCGCCTTGGAGCAGTACTTC	CATSREATVALEQYF
TRBV2	TRBJ1-1	-	-	TGTGCCAGCAGCCAATCGGACGGGACCTCAACAGTAAGGACTGAAGCTTTCTTT	CASSQSDGTSTVRTEAFF
TRBV7-6	TRBJ1-1	-	-	TGTGCCAGCAGCCAATCTGGGGGCGCAGGTTTGGGCACTGAAGCTTTCTTT	CASSQSGGAGLGTEAFF
TRBV10-3	TRBJ2-5	TRBD2	-	TGTGCCATCAGTGAACTAGCGGGGGCACAAGAGACCCAGTACTTC	CAISELAGAQETQYF
TRBV12-3/TRBV12-4	TRBJ2-5	-	-	TGTGCCAGCAGCCCGACAGGTTCGGGAAGTTACCAAGAGACCCAGTACTTC	CASSPTGSGSYQETQYF
TRBV20-1	TRBJ2-7	-	-	TGCAGTGCTAGAGGGATCAACTCCTACGAGCAGTACTTC	CSARGINSYEQYF
TRBV3-1	TRBJ1-5	-	-	TGTGCCAGCAGCCATAGGGGCGGGGGCAATCAGCCCCAGCATTTT	CASSHRGGGNQPQHF
TRBV21-1	TRBJ2-7	-	many	TGTGCCAGCAGCAAAGAGGCGGCCTACGAGCAGTACTTC	CASSKEAAYEQYF
TRBV20-1	TRBJ2-2	TRBD2	few	TGCAGTGCTAGGATAAGCGGGGGTATAAACACCGGGGAGCTGTTTTTT	CSARISGGINTGELFF
TRBV7-3	TRBJ2-1	TRBD2	few	TGTGCCAGCAGTCCAAGCGGGGGGGCGTCTGAGCAGTTCTTC	CASSPSGGASEQFF
TRBV6-2/TRBV6-3	TRBJ2-5	TRBD2	-	TGTGCCAGCAGCAGGTCCCTAGCGGGAGAGACCCAGTACTTC	CASSRSLAGETQYF
TRBV5-1	TRBJ2-2	TRBD1	few	TGCGCCACCTCCCCCGGGGACAGGGGGACCGGGGAGCTGTTTTTT	CATSPGDRGTGELFF
TRBV10-3	TRBJ2-2	-	-	TGTGCCATCAGCCTCGGGGGAGGGGAGCTGTTTTTT	CAISLGGGELFF
TRBV12-3/TRBV12-4	TRBJ1-1	TRBD1	few	TGTGCCAGCAGGGACAGGGGCCGTCGCATGAACACTGAAGCTTTCTTT	CASRDRGRRMNTEAFF
TRBV5-5	TRBJ2-1	-	few	TGTGCCAGCAGCACTCGACAGAGCTCCTACAATGAGCAGTTCTTC	CASSTRQSSYNEQFF
TRBV7-4	TRBJ2-3	-	-	TGTGCCAGCAGCTTGCTGGAGGGCAGCACAGATACGCAGTATTTT	CASSLLEGSTDTQYF
TRBV9	TRBJ2-7	TRBD2	many	TGTGCCAGCAGCCCTAGCGGCAGCTCCTACGAGCAGTACTTC	CASSPSGSSYEQYF
TRBV29-1	TRBJ1-3	TRBD1	-	TGCAGCGTTGAAGCCCAGGGGGCGAGCAACACCATATATTTT	CSVEAQGASNTIYF